The present TCR beta chain was sequenced within a study of T cell repertoires in cytomegalovirus infection. Looking at the study overall: Well-studied HLA-B-restricted CMV epitopes were used in the study alongside recently identified HLA-C-restricted ones. General study findings and limits: It was HLA-C-restricted CMV-specific TCR beta clonotypes that dominated the response ex vivo. Of the TCR beta families, the public ones yielded a cumulative frequency that identified carriers of CMV plus the relevant HLA.

Each CDR3 protein gets one entry after TCRdb re-called the reads with MiXCR. The data contain some 920,000 distinct CDR3 sequences, approximately 31% of them singletons. The sample holds a few counts of this clonotype. Its target is not known. The CDR3 has 14 residues. V was clipped by 7 bases and J by 4 bases, with 13 bases between them. The chain uses TRBV12-3 or TRBV12-4 and TRBJ1-4, with a possible D match to TRBD1 (5 bases). This receptor was taken from a human donor in good health (CMV status not recorded). Some clones in this sample may be carry-over from other donors' samples. The sequenced sample was cultured CD8+ T cells from PBMCs, obtained from culture after CMV antigen stimulation. The CDR3 DNA is TGTGCCAGCATCCAAGGGGCTTATAATGAAAAACTGTTTTTT. Amino acid sequence: CASIQGAYNEKLFF.